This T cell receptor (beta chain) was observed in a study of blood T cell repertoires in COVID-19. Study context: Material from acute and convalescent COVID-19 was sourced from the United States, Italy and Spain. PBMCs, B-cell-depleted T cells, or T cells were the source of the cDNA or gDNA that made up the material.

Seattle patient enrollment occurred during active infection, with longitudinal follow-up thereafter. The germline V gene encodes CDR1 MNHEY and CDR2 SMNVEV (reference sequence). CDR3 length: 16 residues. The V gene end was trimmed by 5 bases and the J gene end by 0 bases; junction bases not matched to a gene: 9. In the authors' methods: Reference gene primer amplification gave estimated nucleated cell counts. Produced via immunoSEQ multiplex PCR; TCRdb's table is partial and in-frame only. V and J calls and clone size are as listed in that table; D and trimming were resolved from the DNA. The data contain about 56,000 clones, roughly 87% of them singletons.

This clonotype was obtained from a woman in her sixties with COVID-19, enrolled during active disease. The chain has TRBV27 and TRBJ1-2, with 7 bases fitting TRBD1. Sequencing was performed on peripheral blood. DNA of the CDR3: TGTGCCAGCAGTCTCCAGCGACAGGGTGCTAACTATGGCTACACCTTC. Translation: CASSLQRQGANYGYTF.